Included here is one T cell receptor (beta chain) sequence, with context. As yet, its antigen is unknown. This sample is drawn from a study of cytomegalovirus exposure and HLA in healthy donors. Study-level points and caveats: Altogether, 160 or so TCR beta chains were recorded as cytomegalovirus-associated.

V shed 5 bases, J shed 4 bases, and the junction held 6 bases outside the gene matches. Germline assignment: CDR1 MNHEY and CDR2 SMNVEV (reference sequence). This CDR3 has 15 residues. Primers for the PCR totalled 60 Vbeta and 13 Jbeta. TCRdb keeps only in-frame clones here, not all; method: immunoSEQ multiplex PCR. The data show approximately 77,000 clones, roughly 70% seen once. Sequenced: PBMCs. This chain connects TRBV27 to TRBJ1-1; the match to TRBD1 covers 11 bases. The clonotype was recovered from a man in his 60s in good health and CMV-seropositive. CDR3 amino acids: CASSVGTGGFTEAFF. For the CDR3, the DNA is TGTGCCAGCAGTGTCGGGACAGGGGGTTTCACTGAAGCTTTCTTT.